This T cell receptor beta chain was captured in a study of T cells after yellow fever vaccination. Points from the study as a whole: Clones from primary vaccination mostly reappeared after the booster (approximately 96% CD4, approximately 86% CD8). The appearance of a small share of clonotypes in both CD4 and CD8 compartments was observed. Though weaker, the secondary response peaked faster, on day 5 versus 15.

A 5'RACE template-switching step, the method used to make TCR cDNA, added a universal primer site and UMIs. TCRdb recomputed calls from the 5' RACE reads with MiXCR, one row per CDR3 protein. The data hold roughly 250,000 distinct CDR3 sequences, with about an eighth observed a single time. The CDR3 totals 12 residues. Germline lookup yields CDR1 SNHLY and CDR2 FYNNEI. Between the trimmed V and J ends, which lost 8 bases and 6 bases, there was a span of 13 bases. Concerning this clonotype: Its target is unknown.

The V and J genes are TRBV2 and TRBJ2-5, with D possibly being TRBD1 or TRBD2 (6 bases each). Here the sequenced sample was CD4+ T cells sorted from PBMCs, taken 45 days after the yellow fever booster vaccination. This TCR derives from a man younger than 40 who received the YFV17D yellow fever vaccine. The CDR3 DNA reads as TGTGCCAGCCATACAGGGAGGAAGACCCAGTACTTC. This translates into CASHTGRKTQYF.